Listed here are 32 T cell receptor beta chains from one sample, sequenced in a study of blood T cell repertoires in COVID-19. Method: immunoSEQ multiplex PCR; TCRdb's copy keeps in-frame clones and lacks some. The table has 150,000 to 250,000 clones, approximately 80% seen once. Sequencing was performed on peripheral blood. The receptors originated from a human donor with acute or convalescent COVID-19. The donor label of this sample is uncertain.

The genes are TRBV6-6 and TRBJ2-1, with TRBD2 matching 7 bases. The CDR3 is 15 residues long. V lost 4 bases to trimming and J lost 2 bases; unmatched junction nucleotides: 5. Germline V lookup: CDR1 MNHNY, CDR2 SVGAGI (reference sequence). The chain's CDR3 is CASSSEGTTYNEQFF. DNA for the CDR3: TGTGCCAGCAGTTCAGAAGGGACTACCTACAATGAGCAGTTCTTC.

V is TRBV4-3 and J is TRBJ2-3; TRBD1 aligns across 12 bases. V trimming: 2 bases; J trimming: 0 bases; junction bases outside the gene matches: 12. Germline values: CDR1 LGHNA, CDR2 YSLEER. The CDR3 totals 20 residues. The CDR3 reads CASSQNFPGQGARSTDTQYF. The CDR3 DNA sequence: TGCGCCAGCAGCCAAAATTTCCCGGGACAGGGGGCGCGTAGCACAGATACGCAGTATTTT.

The V and J genes are TRBV11-2 and TRBJ1-2, with D possibly being TRBD1 (5 bases). The CDR3 spans 15 residues. V lost 5 bases, J lost 4 bases, and 17 bases lay in between. Per the germline V gene, CDR1 is SGHAT and CDR2 is FQNNGV. In DNA, the CDR3 is TGTGCCAGCAGCGGGGAGATGCGGGGGTTCTATGGCTACACCTTC. Translating it yields CASSGEMRGFYGYTF.

The J gene is TRBJ2-3, the V gene TRBV11-1, with 9 positions matching TRBD1. V shed 2 bases, J shed 7 bases, and the junction held 7 bases outside the gene matches. CDR1 is SGHAT, CDR2 FQDESV, per germline (reference sequence). The CDR3 sequence is 15 residues long. The DNA of the CDR3 is TGTGCCAGCAGCTTACGGACAGGGGATATATATACGCAGTATTTT. As protein: CASSLRTGDIYTQYF.

The chain combines TRBV12-3 or TRBV12-4 with TRBJ2-1; 8 nucleotides line up with TRBD1. The V gene end was trimmed by 6 bases and the J gene end by 6 bases; junction bases not matched to a gene: 4. The CDR3 covers 13 residues. CDR3 DNA: TGTGCCAGCAGACTACAGGGGGTCAATGAGCAGTTCTTC. It codes for CASRLQGVNEQFF.

This chain connects TRBV5-4 to TRBJ2-3, with TRBD2 matching over 8 bases. V shed 4 bases, J shed 1 base, and the junction held 8 bases outside the gene matches. The V gene's germline CDR1 is SGHNT and CDR2 YYREEE (reference sequence). The CDR3 contains 16 residues. CDR3 coding DNA: TGTGCCAGCAGCCGCCCCTCAGCGGGAGGCACAGATACGCAGTATTTT. Protein: CASSRPSAGGTDTQYF.

The gene calls are TRBV15 and TRBJ1-5; 10 bases fit TRBD1. CDR1 and CDR2 (germline): LNHNV, YYDKDF (reference sequence). V dropped 5 bases and J dropped 5; count of bases not matched to a gene: 6. This CDR3 has 15 residues. The CDR3 region has the DNA TGTGCCACCAGCCGACAGGGGGCGCGGGATCAGCCCCAGCATTTT. Translating it yields CATSRQGARDQPQHF.

The rearrangement uses TRBV30 and TRBJ2-3, with a weak D call TRBD1 (7 bases). CDR1 and CDR2 from the germline V gene are GTSNPN and SVGIG (reference sequence). CDR3 length equals 12 residues. The ends were cut back, 2 bases at V and 5 bases at J, with 8 bases in the middle. DNA of the CDR3: TGTGCCTGGAGTCAGGGGGGAGATACGCAGTATTTT. Translation gives CAWSQGGDTQYF. Full variable domain (outside the CDR3, taken from reference TRBV30 and TRBJ2-3): SQTIHQWPATLVQPVGSPLSLECTVEGTSNPNLYWYRQAAGRGLQLLFYSVGIGQISSEVPQNLSASRPQDRQFILSSKKLLLSDSGFYLCAWSQGGDTQYFGPGTRLTVL.

The chain carries TRBV19 and TRBJ1-2; tentative D call: TRBD1 (5 bases). Trimming took 6 bases from V and 8 from J, leaving 25 bases between them. The CDR3 is 16 residues long. Germline CDR1 is LNHDA and CDR2 is SQIVND (reference sequence). CDR3 amino acids: CASSLYPGTQEQGYTF. For the CDR3, the DNA is TGTGCCAGTAGCCTCTACCCGGGGACTCAGGAGCAGGGCTACACCTTC.

Regarding this clone: Other DNA sequences in this sample translate to the same CDR3. This chain joins TRBV6-2 or TRBV6-3 and TRBJ2-7, with a tentative D call TRBD2 (6 bases). V dropped 2 bases and J dropped 5 bases, with 7 bases sitting between them. The CDR3 spans 12 residues. Per germline, CDR1 MNHEY and CDR2 SVGEGT. DNA for the CDR3: TGTGCCAGCAGTTACGGGGGGAACGAGCAGTACTTC. Translation: CASSYGGNEQYF.

The gene calls are TRBV27 and TRBJ2-1, with 8 positions matching TRBD2. This CDR3 is built from 16 residues. CDR1 and CDR2 from the germline V gene are MNHEY and SMNVEV (reference sequence). The J segment lost 6 bases and the V segment lost 1 base, leaving 8 bases of the junction unmatched. CDR3 amino acids: CASSLFPGLAGNEQFF. CDR3 DNA sequence: TGTGCCAGCAGTTTATTCCCCGGACTAGCAGGCAATGAGCAGTTCTTC.

The sample holds a few counts of this clone. The chain combines TRBV5-4 with TRBJ2-1, with 7 bases that match TRBD2. The CDR3 has 15 amino acids. CDR1 is SGHNT and CDR2 is YYREEE in the germline V gene (reference sequence). V gave up 4 bases and J gave up 4 bases; unmatched junction bases: 8. CDR3 DNA: TGTGCCAGCAGCGGCGGCGCTAGCGGATACAATGAGCAGTTCTTC. This encodes CASSGGASGYNEQFF. The full variable domain, rest sourced from reference TRBV5-4 and TRBJ2-1, is ETGVTQSPTHLIKTRGQQVTLRCSSQSGHNTVSWYQQALGQGPQFIFQYYREEENGRGNFPPRFSGLQFPNYSSELNVNALELDDSALYLCASSGGASGYNEQFFGPGTRLTVL.

The rearrangement uses TRBV25-1 and TRBJ2-1, with TRBD2 identical over 9 bases. The CDR3 sequence is 15 residues long. The germline gives CDR1 MGHDK, CDR2 SYGVNS. The J segment lost 4 bases and the V segment lost 6 bases, leaving 7 bases of the junction unmatched. The CDR3 DNA is TGTGCCAGCAGATTAGCGGGAGTCGGGTACAATGAGCAGTTCTTC. The encoded protein is CASRLAGVGYNEQFF. Together with reference TRBV25-1 and TRBJ2-1, the CDR3 gives the full variable domain: EADIYQTPRYLVIGTGKKITLECSQTMGHDKMYWYQQDPGMELHLIHYSYGVNSTEKGDLSSESTVSRIRTEHFPLTLESARPSHTSQYLCASRLAGVGYNEQFFGPGTRLTVL.

The chain recombines TRBV19 with TRBJ2-7, with 9 positions matching TRBD2. Per germline, CDR1 LNHDA and CDR2 SQIVND (reference sequence). This CDR3 region has 16 residues. With 3 bases clipped from V and 5 bases from J, the junction kept 11 bases outside the gene matches. CDR3 sequence: CASSMARASGNHEQYF. Here the CDR3 DNA reads TGTGCCAGTAGTATGGCCCGAGCTAGCGGGAACCACGAGCAGTACTTC.

This clone was counted once. The chain is built from TRBV10-3 and TRBJ1-5; tentatively, D is TRBD1 (6 bases). CDR1 ENHRY and CDR2 SYGVKD come from the germline V gene. This CDR3 is built from 13 residues. Trimming took 4 bases from V and 5 from J, leaving 9 bases between them. The CDR3 DNA sequence: TGTGCCATCAGTGGGACAGCTGATCAGCCCCAGCATTTT. It translates to CAISGTADQPQHF.

The chain uses TRBV27 and TRBJ2-7; TRBD2 agrees at 11 bases. CDR3 length: 15 residues. Germline V gene data show CDR1 as MNHEY and CDR2 as SMNVEV (reference sequence). With V trimmed by 4 bases and J by 3 bases, 5 bases remained unmatched. The CDR3 region is CASSSGTSGNYEQYF. CDR3 DNA: TGTGCCAGCAGTTCCGGGACTAGCGGAAACTACGAGCAGTACTTC.

The rearrangement links TRBV19 to TRBJ1-5; D not certain. The CDR3 extends over 13 amino acids. The V end was cut by 6 bases, the J end by 5 bases, with 11 bases between. Germline V gene lookup returns CDR1 LNHDA and CDR2 SQIVND (reference sequence). The CDR3: CASSSPSDQPQHF. CDR3 nucleotides: TGTGCCAGTAGCTCCCCCTCGGATCAGCCCCAGCATTTT.

Notes on this clone: The sample contains more than one DNA sequence encoding this CDR3. The chain joins TRBV27 to TRBJ2-3; 10 nucleotides match TRBD1. Germline V lookup: CDR1 MNHEY, CDR2 SMNVEV (reference sequence). CDR3 length: 14 residues. The J segment lost 4 bases and the V segment lost 2 bases, leaving 0 bases of the junction unmatched. The CDR3 region is CASSLGTGADTQYF. The CDR3 DNA reads as TGTGCCAGCAGTTTAGGGACAGGGGCAGATACGCAGTATTTT.

The chain links TRBV19 to TRBJ2-3; 8 bases are a match to TRBD1. The V and J ends lost 4 bases and 3 bases, in that order; junction bases with no gene match: 6. Germline V gene data show CDR1 as LNHDA and CDR2 as SQIVND (reference sequence). This CDR3 has 15 amino acids. The CDR3 DNA reads TGTGCCAGTAGTACCCGGACAGGGTATACAGATACGCAGTATTTT. Amino acids: CASSTRTGYTDTQYF.

The gene calls are TRBV27 and TRBJ1-3, with 8 positions matching TRBD1. The CDR3 totals 15 residues. Germline V lookup: CDR1 MNHEY, CDR2 SMNVEV (reference sequence). The ends lost 6 bases at V and 2 bases at J; junction bases unmatched: 6. CDR3 coding DNA: TGTGCCAGCAGCGGAAGGGGACAGGCTGGAAACACCATATATTTT. Amino acids: CASSGRGQAGNTIYF.

The sample holds one count of this clone. The J gene is TRBJ2-1, the V gene TRBV3-1 (or the pseudogene TRBV3-2); TRBD2 matches at 8 bases. This CDR3 contains 14 residues. After removal of 2 bases from V and 5 bases from J, the junction contained 2 bases not matched to a gene. The V gene's germline CDR1 is LGHDT and CDR2 YNNKEL (reference sequence). The CDR3 loop is CASSQLAGDNEQFF. The CDR3 coding sequence is TGTGCCAGCAGCCAACTAGCGGGTGACAATGAGCAGTTCTTC.

The V and J genes are TRBV6-6 and TRBJ2-7; TRBD2 agrees at 11 bases. J was trimmed by 6 bases and V by 2 bases; bases with no gene match: 9. Germline CDR1 reads MNHNY; CDR2 reads SVGAGI (reference sequence). CDR3 length: 16 amino acids. The CDR3 reads CASSYAGTSGFGEQYF. The CDR3 bases are TGTGCCAGCAGTTACGCCGGGACTAGCGGATTTGGCGAGCAGTACTTC.

This clone was detected ten times or more. The chain links TRBV2 to TRBJ1-2; 10 bases agree with TRBD1. Germline V lookup: CDR1 SNHLY, CDR2 FYNNEI. Trimming removed 5 bases from V and 7 bases from J; junction bases left unmatched: 10. This CDR3 spans 15 amino acids. This chain's CDR3 is CASSTAGQGFSGYTF. Here the CDR3 DNA reads TGTGCCAGCAGTACAGCGGGACAGGGGTTCTCTGGCTACACCTTC.

The chain uses TRBV28 and TRBJ2-1, with 8 bases matching TRBD1. V lost 6 bases and J lost 5; bases outside the gene matches: 9. The germline CDR1 and CDR2 sequences are MDHEN and SYDVKM. This CDR3 region has 15 residues. CDR3 sequence reads: CASRPGGPRDNEQFF. The CDR3 region has the DNA TGTGCCAGCAGGCCAGGGGGCCCCCGGGACAATGAGCAGTTCTTC.

This chain connects TRBV10-2 to TRBJ2-7, with 7 bases identical to TRBD2. Unmatched junction bases numbered 7, after V lost 6 bases and J lost 2 bases. CDR1 and CDR2 from the germline V gene are WSHSY and SAAADI. The CDR3 length is 14 residues. The CDR3 region has the DNA TGCGCCAGCAGGGGCCTAGCGGAGACCTACGAGCAGTACTTC. Encoded protein: CASRGLAETYEQYF.

The V and J genes are TRBV6-5 and TRBJ2-1, with 12 bases aligning to TRBD2. The germline CDR1 and CDR2 sequences are MNHEY and SVGAGI. Germline trimming cut 10 bases from V and 7 bases from J; bases unmatched to any gene: 11. This CDR3 comprises 15 residues. The CDR3 loop reads CATTLRTSGRNEQFF. The CDR3 region has the DNA TGTGCCACCACCCTACGAACTAGCGGGAGGAATGAGCAGTTCTTC.

The sample holds a few counts of this clone. V is TRBV7-2 and J is TRBJ1-5; no firm D call. Trimming took 5 bases from V and 4 from J, leaving 6 bases between them. Germline values: CDR1 SGHTA, CDR2 FQGNSA. This CDR3 comprises 12 residues. This chain's CDR3 is CASSRGNQPQHF. CDR3 in DNA: TGTGCCAGCAGCCGGGGTAATCAGCCCCAGCATTTT.

The chain combines TRBV6-5 with TRBJ1-2; no reliable D call. V was cut by 2 bases and J by 5 bases, with 15 bases left in between. There are 15 residues in the CDR3. Germline lookup yields CDR1 MNHEY and CDR2 SVGAGI. The CDR3 loop is CASSYLRDIPYGYTF. DNA of the CDR3: TGTGCCAGCAGTTACCTTCGGGATATTCCATATGGCTACACCTTC.

This clone was seen once. The chain couples TRBV28 to TRBJ1-4, with a weak D call TRBD1 (5 bases). CDR3 length: 17 amino acids. Germline V gene data show CDR1 as MDHEN and CDR2 as SYDVKM. Trimming stripped 5 bases from V and 0 bases from J, with 16 bases between. The CDR3 is CASSTLPRDATNEKLFF. The CDR3 DNA follows: TGTGCCAGCAGTACCCTCCCCAGGGATGCAACTAATGAAAAACTGTTTTTT.

The genes are TRBV6-2 or TRBV6-3 and TRBJ1-5; TRBD1 is a possible D gene (6 bases). Trimming cost V 6 bases and J 5 bases, with 20 bases left between them. The CDR3 length is 16 residues. CDR1 is MNHEY, CDR2 SVGEGT, per germline. CDR3 sequence reads: CASSRPLLQGDQPQHF. CDR3 bases: TGTGCCAGCAGCCGCCCCCTATTACAGGGTGATCAGCCCCAGCATTTT.

This chain connects TRBV5-4 to TRBJ2-6; 12 bases fit TRBD2. Looked up from germline, CDR1 is SGHNT and CDR2 is YYREEE (reference sequence). The CDR3 contains 17 residues. V lost 4 bases, J lost 4 bases, and 6 bases stayed unmatched. The CDR3 sequence is CASSPGLAGSGANVLTF. DNA for the CDR3: TGTGCCAGCAGCCCCGGACTAGCGGGATCAGGGGCCAACGTCCTGACTTTC. The full variable domain, its missing parts supplied by reference TRBV5-4 and TRBJ2-6, is ETGVTQSPTHLIKTRGQQVTLRCSSQSGHNTVSWYQQALGQGPQFIFQYYREEENGRGNFPPRFSGLQFPNYSSELNVNALELDDSALYLCASSPGLAGSGANVLTFGAGSRLTVL.

This rearrangement joins TRBV12-3 or TRBV12-4 to TRBJ1-1, with TRBD1 identical over 9 bases. V trimming: 6 bases; J trimming: 7 bases; junction bases outside the gene matches: 6. CDR3 length: 13 amino acids. CDR3 residues: CASRGTGSFEAFF. CDR3 in DNA: TGTGCCAGCAGAGGGACAGGGAGCTTTGAAGCTTTCTTT.